The text below deals with one T cell receptor beta chain. Its antigen is unidentified. From germline, CDR1 is SNHLY and CDR2 FYNNEI. This CDR3 has 17 amino acids. V shed 5 bases, J shed 1 base, and the junction held 8 bases outside the gene matches. This entry comes from a study of T cells after posttransplantation cyclophosphamide. Study results and caveats: Donor-recipient repertoire similarity was low at 1-2 months, rising over year one. TRB clonality was highly associated with recipient CMV seropositivity and reactivation. TRB overlap between skin or GI tissue T cells and blood was limited.

Cyclophosphamide on days +3 and +4 followed busulfan-fludarabine conditioning and a marrow graft. The table came from immunoSEQ multiplex PCR; TCRdb's copy has only in-frame clones and leaves some out. Among some 34,000 clones, around 80% were seen once, and the ten largest hold 6.5% to 9.5%. The chain recombines TRBV2 with TRBJ2-5; TRBD2 matches 12 bases. The specimen comprised CD4+ T cells sorted from blood, sampled 1,700 to 2,000 days after a stem cell transplant with posttransplant cyclophosphamide. This receptor was identified in a female patient in her forties or fifties who received an allogeneic stem cell transplant from a related donor, was CMV-positive, and had no GVHD. Some of the T cells might come from the graft donor. The CDR3 is CASSTPGLAGPQETQYF. In DNA, the CDR3 is TGTGCCAGCAGTACCCCGGGACTAGCGGGCCCCCAAGAGACCCAGTACTTC.